The clone carrying this T cell receptor (beta chain) was counted a single time. Profiled with immunoSEQ multiplex PCR; TCRdb holds only in-frame clones, not every one. The data show 24,000 or so clones, around 85% seen once. This entry belongs to a study of OX40 agonist ivuxolimab in advanced cancers. Germline-derived CDR1 and CDR2 are SGHNT and YYREEE (reference sequence). CDR3 size: 14 residues. V was trimmed by 2 bases and J by 3 bases, leaving 10 bases between them. This chain connects TRBV5-4 to TRBJ2-3, with D tentatively TRBD1 (6 bases). This clonotype originated in an adult with an advanced solid tumor such as melanoma, head and neck, liver or kidney cancer. Sequencing used CD4+ or CD8+ T cells sorted from blood, obtained in a trial of the OX40 agonist ivuxolimab. In nucleotides, the CDR3 is TGTGCCAGCAGCTTTCGTGACAGGACAGATACGCAGTATTTT. This translates into CASSFRDRTDTQYF.